The present TCR beta chain was sequenced within a study of a mutant IDH1 vaccine in newly diagnosed glioma. Study as a whole: The study started vaccination 4-6 weeks after radiotherapy alone, or with temozolomide cycles.

Clones were read by immunoSEQ multiplex PCR, and TCRdb kept only the in-frame ones, dropping some. The data show roughly 70,000 clones, approximately 84% seen once. Germline assignment: CDR1 SGHRS and CDR2 YFSETQ. This CDR3 has 15 amino acids. Trimming cost V 0 bases and J 6 bases, with 12 bases left between them. As to this clone: What it binds is unknown.

Time point of the sample: week 11, during vaccination. The content of each vaccine dose was 300 ug of mutant IDH1 20-mer peptide, and topical imiquimod accompanied it. The V call is TRBV5-1, the J call TRBJ2-2; TRBD1 might be the D (5 bases). The TCR sequence derives from a woman aged 45 to 65 with glioma. The sequencing here drew on PBMCs, taken from a glioma patient whose treatment included an IDH1 peptide vaccine. CDR3 coding DNA: TGCGCCAGCAGCTTGGGGCGGCAGGGCGCCGGGGAGCTGTTTTTT. It encodes CASSLGRQGAGELFF.